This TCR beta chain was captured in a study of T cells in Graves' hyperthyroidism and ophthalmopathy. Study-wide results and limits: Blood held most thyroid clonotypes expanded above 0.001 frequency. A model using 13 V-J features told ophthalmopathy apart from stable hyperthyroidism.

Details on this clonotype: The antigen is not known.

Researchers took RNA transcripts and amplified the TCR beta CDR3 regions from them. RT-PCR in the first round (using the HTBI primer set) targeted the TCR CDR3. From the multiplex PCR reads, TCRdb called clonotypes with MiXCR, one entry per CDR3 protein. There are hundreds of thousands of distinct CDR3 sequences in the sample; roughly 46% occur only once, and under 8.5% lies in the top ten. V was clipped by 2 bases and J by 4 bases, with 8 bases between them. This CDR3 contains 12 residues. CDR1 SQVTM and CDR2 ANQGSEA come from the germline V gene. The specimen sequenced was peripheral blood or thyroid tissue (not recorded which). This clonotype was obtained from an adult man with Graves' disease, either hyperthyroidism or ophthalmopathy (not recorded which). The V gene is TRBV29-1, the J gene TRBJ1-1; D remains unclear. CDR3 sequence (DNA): TGCAGCGTTGAAAGAGGGATCACTGAAGCTTTCTTT. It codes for CSVERGITEAFF.